This TCR beta chain was sequenced during a study of CD8 T cells in ankylosing spondylitis. Regarding the study as a whole: Among TCR beta sequences, a motif of 7 to 9 highly homologous variants appeared characteristic of ankylosing spondylitis blood. Reportedly, disease-linked clones are significantly enriched in ankylosing spondylitis patients' matched synovial fluid.

One entry per CDR3 protein results from TCRdb running MiXCR on the 5' RACE reads. The sample records about 250,000 distinct CDR3 sequences, 30% to 40% being singletons. This clonotype was found once. No antigen is known for it. The receptor was isolated from a male donor with ankylosing spondylitis or in good health (not recorded which). The sample was blood, either unsorted or a sorted T cell fraction (not recorded which).

CDR3 DNA: TGCAGTGCTAGAGATCCACTAGCGCGGTACGAGCAGTACTTC. It specifies CSARDPLARYEQYF. This chain connects TRBV20-1 to TRBJ2-7, with 7 bases identical to TRBD2. CDR1 DFQATT and CDR2 SNEGSKA come from the germline V gene (reference sequence). V was clipped by 0 bases and J by 4 bases; unmatched bases: 6. The CDR3 is 14 residues long.